Below are 11 T cell receptor beta chains sequenced from a single sample in a study of neurological immune-mediated disorders. Sample time point: technical triplicate 2. TCRdb re-analysed the 5' RACE reads in MiXCR, keeping a single row per CDR3 protein. Of about 59,000 distinct CDR3 sequences listed, more than 20% are singletons. What was sequenced was PBMCs. Source of these receptors: a man in his 60s with HTLV-1-associated myelopathy (HAM/TSP).

In this sample, this clonotype turned up many times. The chain carries TRBV20-1 and TRBJ2-1; tentatively, D is TRBD2 (6 bases). The CDR3 spans 15 residues. Germline loops: CDR1 DFQATT, CDR2 SNEGSKA (reference sequence). Trimming shortened V by 3 bases and J by 3 bases, and 15 bases separated the two germline ends. Written as DNA, the CDR3 is TGCAGTGCTAGCGGTCTAGCGAGACACTACAATGAGCAGTTCTTC. Its translation is CSASGLARHYNEQFF.

This chain connects TRBV21-1 to TRBJ1-1. TRBV21-1 is deemed a pseudogene. This CDR3 comprises 14 residues. In DNA, the CDR3 is TGTGCCAGCAGCAATGACTGGTGGGACACTGAAGCTTTCTTT. This translates into CASSNDWWDTEAFF.

In this sample, this clonotype is medium-sized. The rearrangement joins TRBV20-1 to TRBJ2-7; D not resolved. This CDR3 has 11 amino acids. Trimming pared 5 bases from V and 5 bases from J, leaving 10 bases between. Germline V CDR1 and CDR2: DFQATT, SNEGSKA (reference sequence). CDR3 in amino acids: CSAVGNHEQYF. The CDR3 DNA is TGCAGTGCTGTAGGGAACCACGAGCAGTACTTC.

This clonotype was seen a handful of times. V usage is TRBV5-1 and J usage is TRBJ2-1, with 11 bases identical to TRBD2. CDR1 and CDR2 (germline): SGHRS, YFSETQ. The CDR3 loop spans 14 amino acids. V was pared by 5 bases and J by 4 bases, with 2 bases of the junction left unmatched. The CDR3 coding sequence is TGCGCCAGCAGGACTAGCGGGGTGTACAATGAGCAGTTCTTC. It specifies CASRTSGVYNEQFF.

This clonotype was detected many times. The rearrangement joins TRBV3-1 to TRBJ2-7; unclear D gene. CDR3 size: 15 residues. CDR1 and CDR2 from the germline V gene are LGHDT and YNNKEL (reference sequence). Trimming shortened V by 0 bases and J by 5 bases, and 14 bases separated the two germline ends. The CDR3 is CASSQDIAIGNEQYF. CDR3 bases: TGTGCCAGCAGCCAAGATATCGCTATCGGTAACGAGCAGTACTTC.

This clonotype was counted ten times or more. The V gene is TRBV20-1, the J gene TRBJ2-3; 12 nucleotides line up with TRBD2. V lost 2 bases to trimming and J lost 4 bases; unmatched junction nucleotides: 4. Germline V lookup: CDR1 DFQATT, CDR2 SNEGSKA (reference sequence). The CDR3 covers 15 residues. The CDR3 DNA is TGCAGTGCTAGACTAGCGGGAGGGCCGCCAGATACGCAGTATTTT. This encodes CSARLAGGPPDTQYF.

The sample holds many counts of this clonotype. The chain employs TRBV24-1 and TRBJ2-4, with D possibly TRBD2 on 5 matching bases. From germline, CDR1 is KGHDR and CDR2 SFDVKD. This CDR3 has 13 residues. Trimming took 4 bases from V and 4 from J, leaving 7 bases between them. CDR3 protein: CATSEPGKNIQYF. The DNA of the CDR3 is TGTGCCACCAGTGAACCGGGAAAAAACATTCAGTACTTC.

The table lists this clonotype with many counts. This rearrangement joins TRBV18 to TRBJ2-2; D not certain. This CDR3 has 13 amino acids. V was trimmed by 5 bases and J by 5 bases, leaving 9 bases between them. CDR1 is KGHSH, CDR2 LQKENI, per germline. CDR3 bases: TGTGCCAGCTCAGACTCACAGACCGGGGAGCTGTTTTTT. Translation gives CASSDSQTGELFF.

Concerning this clonotype itself: The junction and the germline gene differ at one end; a read error may be behind it. The genes are TRBV2 and TRBJ2-1; D possibly corresponds to TRBD1 (6 bases). This CDR3 has 12 residues. Germline V lookup: CDR1 SNHLY, CDR2 FYNNEI. This CDR3 reads CASRRQDNERFF. Written as DNA, the CDR3 is TGTGCCAGCAGGAGACAGGACAATGAGCGGTTCTTC. The full variable domain, with the rest looked up from reference TRBV2 and TRBJ2-1, is EPEVTQTPSHQVTQMGQEVILRCVPISNHLYFYWYRQILGQKVEFLVSFYNNEISEKSEIFDDQFSVERPDGSNFTLKIRSTKLEDSAMYFCASRRQDNERFFGPGTRLTVL.

There are many counts of this clonotype. The V gene is TRBV5-6, the J gene TRBJ2-6; 10 nucleotides line up with TRBD2. V lost 4 bases, J lost 0 bases, and 4 bases stayed unmatched. Germline CDR1 SGHDT, CDR2 YYEEEE. The CDR3 loop spans 17 amino acids. DNA of the CDR3: TGTGCCAGCAGCCAACTAGCGGGACCCTCTGGGGCCAACGTCCTGACTTTC. Its translation is CASSQLAGPSGANVLTF.

There are many counts of this clonotype. The chain couples TRBV12-3 or TRBV12-4 to TRBJ2-7, with D perhaps matching TRBD2 (6 bases). This CDR3 spans 14 amino acids. The ends were cut back, 0 bases at V and 1 base at J, with 7 bases in the middle. The CDR3 region is CASSLAGGSYEQYF. CDR3 nucleotide sequence: TGTGCCAGCAGTTTAGCGGGAGGTTCCTACGAGCAGTACTTC.